The entry below describes one T cell receptor beta chain. Its specificity is unknown. The data stem from a study of OX40 agonist ivuxolimab in advanced cancers. About the research overall: Earlier anti-PD-1, anti-PD-L1 or anti-CTLA-4 therapy was permitted; about 39% had received some. Three dose-escalation patients had partial responses: one with hepatocellular carcinoma and two with cutaneous melanoma. Study results and limitations: Average numbers of expanded clones were greater in CD8+ T cells than in CD4+.

Trimming left V 0 bases short and J 5 bases short, with 11 bases between. Looked up from germline, CDR1 is SGHNT and CDR2 is YYREEE (reference sequence). This CDR3 is 14 amino acids long. Data came from immunoSEQ multiplex PCR; TCRdb stores just in-frame clones and leaves some out. The data show about 40,000 clones, about nine tenths seen once. This clonotype was obtained from an adult with an advanced solid tumor such as melanoma, head and neck, liver or kidney cancer. The source was CD4+ or CD8+ T cells sorted from blood, collected in a trial of the OX40 agonist ivuxolimab. The chain recombines TRBV5-4 with TRBJ1-1, with a possible D match to TRBD1 (5 bases). The DNA of the CDR3 is TGTGCCAGCAGCTTGGTAGCAGGGATAACTGAAGCTTTCTTT. It specifies CASSLVAGITEAFF. Looking up the rest from reference TRBV5-4 and TRBJ1-1 gives the full variable domain: ETGVTQSPTHLIKTRGQQVTLRCSSQSGHNTVSWYQQALGQGPQFIFQYYREEENGRGNFPPRFSGLQFPNYSSELNVNALELDDSALYLCASSLVAGITEAFFGQGTRLTVV.